The clone carrying this T cell receptor (beta chain) has ten or more counts. Its antigen is not identified. Trimming took 7 bases from V and 0 from J, leaving 16 bases between them. CDR3 length equals 16 residues. Template switching supplied a universal primer site; unique molecular identifiers were carried on the cDNA. One entry per CDR3 protein, called by TCRdb with MiXCR from the 5' RACE reads. There are 700,000 or so distinct CDR3 sequences in the sample; about 9.4% occur only once, and 0.75% to 1% lies in the top ten. The sample is drawn from a study of identical twins. Whole-study findings and limits: Cross-sectional statistical analysis, not tracking of the same donors, underpinned the conclusions. Whereas memory repertoires showed no such difference, abundant cord blood beta clonotypes carried fewer insertions.

In addition, the sample was reused for a study of yellow fever vaccine responses in identical twins.

Sequencing was performed on PBMCs. The chain uses TRBV12-3 or TRBV12-4 and TRBJ2-4, with D perhaps matching TRBD2 (6 bases). The TCR originated in a woman between 18 and 29 years old in good health. CDR3 sequence (DNA): TGTGCCAGCACTCGAACGGGGGATGTAGCCAAAAACATTCAGTACTTC. The encoded protein is CASTRTGDVAKNIQYF.